The clone carrying this T cell receptor beta chain appeared a single time. The antigen remains unidentified. This specimen comes from a study of T cell responses to AZD1222 COVID-19 vaccine. Study-wide results and limits: Repertoires were collected only later (after the peak T cell response had occurred). The span of vaccine-associated CD4 TCRs extended across spike, with dominance at 160-218 and 743-854. Baseline seropositivity characterized only a handful of AZD1222 recipients.

The CDR3 totals 15 residues. The germline V gene encodes CDR1 SGHTA and CDR2 FQGNSA. V lost 6 bases and J lost 0, with 12 bases in between. Sequenced by immunoSEQ multiplex PCR; TCRdb stores in-frame clones only, minus some. The sample gives under 130,000 clones, about 92% of which show up once; roughly 1.2% is in the top ten. The specimen comprised peripheral blood, sampled on day 0 of AZD1222 vaccination. This TCR was sampled from an adult in good health. The chain links TRBV7-2 to TRBJ1-5; D ambiguous. The CDR3 is CASSTDLASNQPQHF. As DNA, the CDR3 is TGTGCCAGCAGTACTGACCTAGCTAGCAATCAGCCCCAGCATTTT.